Listed here is a single T cell receptor (beta chain). The antigen is unknown. This sample is part of a study of vaccination effects on CD4 cells after COVID-19. The wider study: All study participants received two doses of BNT162b2 or mRNA-1273 vaccine.

Sequencing was preceded by expansion of antigen-specific CD4+ T cells with viral peptide pools in the ViraFEST assay. CD4+ T cells were isolated after 10 days of culture. Nucleocapsid antibody tests were negative, and the vaccine recipients had no prior SARS-CoV-2 infection. Each well held 2 million to 2.5 million PBMC cultured with around 9.2 ug/ml peptides and 8.5 to 10 IU/ml IL-2. Germline CDR1 and CDR2: MGHRA and YSYEKL. V lost 1 base and J 2 bases, leaving 14 bases between the germline ends. CDR3 length equals 17 residues. Libraries were prepared by immunoSEQ multiplex PCR; TCRdb keeps only in-frame clonotypes and omits some of them. The sample consists of tens of thousands of clones, roughly 70% of them appearing once.

The rearrangement links TRBV4-1 to TRBJ1-4; possibly TRBD1 for D (5 bases). This specimen was CD4+ T cells from PBMCs cultured with HCoV-NL63 spike peptides, taken before COVID-19 vaccination. This TCR was recovered from a human donor who received a COVID-19 vaccine. DNA of the CDR3: TGCGCCAGCAGCCAAGTGGTAGGGACCGTCACTAATGAAAAACTGTTTTTT. Protein sequence: CASSQVVGTVTNEKLFF.